A single T cell receptor beta chain is shown here with its context. The data are from a study of shared clonotypes between healthy human individuals. TCRdb's table, derived via immunoSEQ multiplex PCR, lists solely in-frame clones and lacks some. In the table there are some 2.1 million clones, less than 95% of which are singletons. It was CD45RO-negative cells, positively selected for CCR7, that made up naive CD8 cells, with terminally differentiated effector memory CD45RA+ cells excluded. Trimming shortened V by 2 bases and J by 4 bases, and 17 bases separated the two germline ends. The CDR3 is 16 residues long. The germline CDR1 and CDR2 sequences are MNHNS and SASEGT.

The clonotype originates from a man aged 18 to 30 in good health. Input material: naive CD8+ T cells sorted from blood. This chain links TRBV6-1 with TRBJ1-2, with D tentatively TRBD1 (5 bases). CDR3 sequence reads: CASSEPPGLQIYGYTF. DNA for the CDR3: TGTGCCAGCAGTGAACCACCGGGACTTCAAATCTATGGCTACACCTTC.